One and the same sample provided the 19 T cell receptor beta chains below, sequenced in a study of Ad26.COV2.S vaccination and SARS-CoV-2 variants. Described treatment: about 20 received Ad26.COV2.S at low or high dose, single or two shots; 5 received placebo; per-sample allocation not given. Samples analyzed were those drawn on day 63 after the first vaccine or placebo injection. Clones were read by immunoSEQ multiplex PCR, and TCRdb kept only the in-frame ones, dropping some. The sample contains over 400,000 clones, 89% of which appear only once. The sequencing here drew on peripheral blood, taken in a trial of Ad26.COV2.S vaccine versus placebo. The receptors derive from a person aged 18-65 years who received the Ad26.COV2.S COVID-19 vaccine or a placebo.

J is TRBJ1-2 and V is TRBV28; possibly TRBD1 for D (6 bases). Germline V lookup: CDR1 MDHEN, CDR2 SYDVKM. The length of the CDR3 is 13 residues. Trimming pared 9 bases from V and 4 bases from J, leaving 15 bases between. The CDR3 spells CASVLGGGYGYTF. The CDR3 DNA reads as TGTGCCAGTGTTCTAGGGGGGGGCTATGGCTACACCTTC.

The gene calls are TRBV19 and TRBJ1-2; no clear D. The germline V and J ends were trimmed by 5 bases and 8 bases, with 15 bases remaining between them. The germline V gene encodes CDR1 LNHDA and CDR2 SQIVND (reference sequence). There are 13 residues in the CDR3. Here the CDR3 DNA reads TGTGCCAGTAGTCCGATGGACTCCTTAGGCTACACCTTC. Protein product: CASSPMDSLGYTF. Full variable domain (rest looked up from reference TRBV19 and TRBJ1-2): DGGITQSPKYLFRKEGQNVTLSCEQNLNHDAMYWYRQDPGQGLRLIYYSQIVNDFQKGDIAEGYSVSREKKESFPLTVTSAQKNPTAFYLCASSPMDSLGYTFGSGTRLTVV.

J is TRBJ2-7 and V is TRBV9, with D unresolved. Per the germline V gene, CDR1 is SGDLS and CDR2 is YYNGEE. The V gene lost 0 bases and the J gene lost 0 bases, with 7 bases spanning the gap. The CDR3 runs to 14 residues. This CDR3 reads CASSVEGHSYEQYF. In DNA, the CDR3 is TGTGCCAGCAGCGTAGAGGGCCACTCCTACGAGCAGTACTTC.

The V and J genes are TRBV7-9 and TRBJ2-2; D uncertain. CDR1 is SEHNR and CDR2 is FQNEAQ in the germline V gene (reference sequence). The CDR3 totals 14 residues. With 1 base removed from V and 2 bases from J, the gap between germline ends came to 5 bases. The CDR3 nucleotides are TGTGCCAGCAGCTTAGGACATAACACCGGGGAGCTGTTTTTT. Amino acids: CASSLGHNTGELFF.

This chain joins TRBV19 and TRBJ1-1; D call uncertain. The CDR3 sequence is 16 residues long. Germline CDR1 and CDR2: LNHDA and SQIVND (reference sequence). V was shortened by 4 bases and J by 7 bases, with 22 bases between the two germline ends. The CDR3 region is CASSRTFSLIPLEAFF. CDR3 DNA: TGTGCCAGTAGTAGGACCTTCTCCCTTATCCCCCTTGAAGCTTTCTTT.

The chain has TRBV7-2 and TRBJ2-7, with unresolved D. The V and J ends lost 8 bases and 0 bases respectively, with 14 bases between them. CDR3 size: 14 residues. Germline V lookup: CDR1 SGHTA, CDR2 FQGNSA. The CDR3 loop is CASVVGPSSYEQYF. In DNA form, the CDR3 reads TGTGCCAGCGTGGTCGGGCCAAGCTCCTACGAGCAGTACTTC.

This sequence joins TRBV4-1 and TRBJ2-3; D gene ambiguous. This CDR3 is built from 13 residues. Germline V gives CDR1 MGHRA, CDR2 YSYEKL. The V gene lost 4 bases and the J gene lost 4 bases, with 9 bases spanning the gap. The CDR3 protein is CASSPFLADTQYF. CDR3 bases: TGCGCCAGCAGCCCCTTCTTGGCAGATACGCAGTATTTT.

The rearrangement joins TRBV27 to TRBJ2-2, with TRBD2 identical over 8 bases. The trim removed 3 bases at V and 0 bases at J, leaving 6 bases unmatched. Germline CDR1 is MNHEY and CDR2 is SMNVEV (reference sequence). This CDR3 comprises 17 residues. The CDR3 DNA sequence: TGTGCCAGCAGTTTCTCCGCGCGGGGGGCGAACACCGGGGAGCTGTTTTTT. Amino acids: CASSFSARGANTGELFF.

A note on this clone: The same CDR3 is also encoded by other DNA sequences in this sample. V usage is TRBV28 and J usage is TRBJ1-2, with unresolved D. The CDR3 is 12 amino acids. Trimming took off 1 base at V and 0 bases at J, with 0 bases between the two ends. From germline, CDR1 is MDHEN and CDR2 SYDVKM. CDR3: CASSLSNYGYTF. The CDR3 nucleotides read TGTGCCAGCAGTTTATCTAACTATGGCTACACCTTC.

The chain uses TRBV5-6 and TRBJ1-3, with a weak D call TRBD1 (5 bases). V lost 1 base, J lost 2 bases, and 13 bases lay in between. CDR1 is SGHDT and CDR2 is YYEEEE in the germline V gene. CDR3 size: 16 residues. The CDR3 loop is CASSLLGGRTGNTIYF. DNA of the CDR3: TGTGCCAGCAGCTTGCTGGGGGGGAGAACTGGAAACACCATATATTTT.

This rearrangement joins TRBV6-2 or TRBV6-3 to TRBJ2-1; 8 positions agree with TRBD2. There are 18 residues in the CDR3. Germline V lookup: CDR1 MNHEY, CDR2 SVGEGT. With V trimmed by 0 bases and J by 7 bases, 14 bases remained unmatched. This CDR3 reads CASSYSRTSSSRMNEQFF. The CDR3 DNA follows: TGTGCCAGCAGTTACTCGCGGACTAGCTCCTCACGGATGAATGAGCAGTTCTTC.

The chain is built from TRBV29-1 and TRBJ2-5; TRBD1 might be the D (5 bases). The germline V gene encodes CDR1 SQVTM and CDR2 ANQGSEA. The CDR3 sequence is 14 residues long. V was pared by 3 bases and J by 0 bases, with 11 bases between. The CDR3 loop is CSVEGRAHQETQYF. CDR3 sequence (DNA): TGCAGCGTTGAGGGCAGGGCCCACCAAGAGACCCAGTACTTC.

The chain combines TRBV6-2 or TRBV6-3 with TRBJ2-4; a weak D match, TRBD1 (7 bases). V lost 2 bases and J lost 8, with 22 bases in between. CDR1 is MNHEY, CDR2 SVGEGT, per germline. The CDR3 covers 17 residues. This chain's CDR3 is CASSYRTDRVAAYIQYF. CDR3 nucleotide sequence: TGTGCCAGCAGTTACCGAACCGACAGGGTAGCGGCGTACATTCAGTACTTC.

V and J are TRBV2 and TRBJ2-7; possibly TRBD1 for D (6 bases). V lost 5 bases and J 2 bases, leaving 10 bases between the germline ends. The CDR3 spans 13 residues. Per the germline V gene, CDR1 is SNHLY and CDR2 is FYNNEI. CDR3 in amino acids: CASSPQGTYEQYV. CDR3 in DNA: TGTGCCAGCAGTCCTCAGGGGACCTACGAGCAGTACGTC.

The gene calls are TRBV9 and TRBJ2-3; D may be TRBD2 (6 bases). V was clipped by 4 bases and J by 2 bases, with 11 bases between them. CDR1 SGDLS and CDR2 YYNGEE come from the germline V gene. This CDR3 is built from 14 residues. The CDR3 reads CASSWGVDTDTQYF. The CDR3 nucleotides read TGTGCCAGCAGCTGGGGGGTCGACACAGATACGCAGTATTTT.

The V call is TRBV18, the J call TRBJ2-2; D may match TRBD1 or TRBD2 (5 bases each). V was cut by 4 bases and J by 4 bases, with 7 bases left in between. The germline CDR1 and CDR2 sequences are KGHSH and LQKENI. This CDR3 contains 13 residues. The CDR3, as DNA: TGTGCCAGCTCACGAGGGGCCACCGGGGAGCTGTTTTTT. Amino acid sequence: CASSRGATGELFF.

The rearrangement uses TRBV2 and TRBJ1-5; D ambiguous. This CDR3 has 13 residues. The germline V gene has CDR1 SNHLY and CDR2 FYNNEI. V was cut by 2 bases and J by 6 bases, with 8 bases left in between. The CDR3 loop reads CASSELLAQPQHF. CDR3 in DNA: TGTGCCAGCAGTGAATTGTTAGCTCAGCCCCAGCATTTT.

The rearrangement links TRBV15 to TRBJ1-1; D not resolved. The CDR3 extends over 11 amino acids. Germline assignment: CDR1 LNHNV and CDR2 YYDKDF (reference sequence). Trimming removed 3 bases at V and 7 bases at J, with 6 bases between. CDR3 in DNA: TGTGCCACCAGCAGGGGATTTGAAGCTTTCTTT. Translated, it gives CATSRGFEAFF.

This chain uses TRBV5-8 with TRBJ2-7, with TRBD2 identical over 14 bases. V shed 3 bases, J shed 7 bases, and the junction held 6 bases outside the gene matches. This CDR3 region has 15 residues. The germline V gene encodes CDR1 SGHTS and CDR2 YDEGEE. Here the CDR3 reads CASSWGLAGVGEQYV. The CDR3 coding sequence is TGTGCCAGCAGCTGGGGACTAGCGGGAGTAGGAGAGCAGTACGTC.